This T cell receptor (beta chain) was recovered during a study of metastatic and nonmetastatic thyroid tumors. Study-level background: Malignant thyroid and benign thyroid patients provided blood and tumor or nodule tissue whose repertoires were compared.

TCRdb reassembled clones from the PCR reads with MiXCR. The sample lists some 17,000 clones; roughly 25% were seen once. Study-wide results and caveats: TCR beta diversity was reportedly significantly higher in malignant thyroid tumors than benign nodules, in blood and tumor.

This clone was detected many times. Its antigen is still unknown. Thyroid surgery was preceded by no treatment in any patient. V trimming: 0 bases; J trimming: 6 bases; junction bases outside the gene matches: 7. Germline CDR1 reads WNHNN; CDR2 reads SYGVQD (reference sequence). The CDR3 is 16 residues long. The sequenced sample was blood. This receptor was obtained from a male donor with papillary thyroid cancer or a benign thyroid nodule (not recorded which). Some clones in this sample may be carry-over from other donors' samples. This rearrangement joins TRBV10-1 to TRBJ2-1; TRBD2 matches at 8 bases. The DNA of the CDR3 is TGCGCCAGCAGTGAGTCGGTAGGGGCGGGAGGCAATGAGCAGTTCTTC. It is translated as CASSESVGAGGNEQFF.